By share, the clone carrying this T cell receptor beta chain ranks as large. Antigen: not known. The data are from a study of T cell repertoires in ileal Crohn's disease. Per sample, 500 to 650 nanograms of biopsy DNA were TCRB immunosequenced. Clones were sequenced by immunoSEQ multiplex PCR, and TCRdb holds only the in-frame ones, with some missing. The sample lists about 10,000 clones, around four fifths seen once, with around 18% in the top ten. Findings of the study overall: Postoperative endoscopy occurred within one year, median around 6.5 months. Clonal expansions were more frequent in active smokers than non-smokers at surgery.

V lost 5 bases and J 4 bases, leaving 15 bases between the germline ends. The CDR3 extends over 14 amino acids. CDR1 is SGHAT and CDR2 is FQNNGV in the germline V gene. Time point here: neoterminal ileum biopsy at postoperative endoscopy, about 6 months after surgery. The receptor's source is an adult with Crohn's disease. The chain recombines TRBV11-2 with TRBJ2-7; tentatively, D is TRBD1 (6 bases). Sequenced sample: ileal tissue. CDR3 coding DNA: TGTGCCAGCAGCCCCGCCGGACAGAGTTACGAGCAGTACTTC. Translated, it gives CASSPAGQSYEQYF.